This T cell receptor beta chain was captured in a study of Ad26.COV2.S vaccination and SARS-CoV-2 variants. Whole-study context: Enrollment placed the donor in the COV1001 Ad26.COV2.S trial arm.

About this clone itself: The antigen is undetermined.

Produced via immunoSEQ multiplex PCR; TCRdb's table is partial and in-frame only. The data hold fewer than 800,000 clones, with roughly 90% observed a single time. This CDR3 is built from 15 residues. Trimming shortened V by 4 bases and J by 9 bases, and 20 bases separated the two germline ends. CDR1 is SGHNT and CDR2 is YYREEE in the germline V gene (reference sequence). Treatment meaning: some 20 received Ad26.COV2.S at low or high dose, single or two shots; about five received placebo; per-sample allocation not given. Sampling took place 63 days after the first vaccine or placebo injection. Study-level points and caveats: Considerable breadth of spike-specific CD8+ and CD4+ T cell responses has reportedly been documented following vaccination.

The sequenced sample was peripheral blood, obtained in a trial of Ad26.COV2.S vaccine versus placebo. This receptor was taken from a person aged 18-65 years who received the Ad26.COV2.S COVID-19 vaccine or a placebo. This chain joins TRBV5-4 and TRBJ2-1; maybe TRBD2 (6 bases). The CDR3 nucleotides are TGTGCCAGCAGCAGACCCGGGACTCCAAGTTTTGAGCAGTTCTTC. As protein: CASSRPGTPSFEQFF. The full variable domain, completed using reference TRBV5-4 and TRBJ2-1, is ETGVTQSPTHLIKTRGQQVTLRCSSQSGHNTVSWYQQALGQGPQFIFQYYREEENGRGNFPPRFSGLQFPNYSSELNVNALELDDSALYLCASSRPGTPSFEQFFGPGTRLTVL.